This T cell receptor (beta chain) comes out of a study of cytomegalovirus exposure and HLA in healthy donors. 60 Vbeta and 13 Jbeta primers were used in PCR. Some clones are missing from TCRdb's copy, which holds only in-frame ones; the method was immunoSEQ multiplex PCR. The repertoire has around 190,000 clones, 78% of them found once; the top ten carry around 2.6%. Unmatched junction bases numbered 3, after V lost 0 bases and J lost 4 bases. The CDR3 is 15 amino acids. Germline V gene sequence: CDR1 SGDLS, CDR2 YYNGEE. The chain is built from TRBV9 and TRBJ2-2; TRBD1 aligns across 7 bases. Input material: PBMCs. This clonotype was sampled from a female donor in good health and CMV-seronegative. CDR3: CASSVGQGGTGELFF. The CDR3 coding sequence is TGTGCCAGCAGCGTAGGACAGGGTGGCACCGGGGAGCTGTTTTTT.